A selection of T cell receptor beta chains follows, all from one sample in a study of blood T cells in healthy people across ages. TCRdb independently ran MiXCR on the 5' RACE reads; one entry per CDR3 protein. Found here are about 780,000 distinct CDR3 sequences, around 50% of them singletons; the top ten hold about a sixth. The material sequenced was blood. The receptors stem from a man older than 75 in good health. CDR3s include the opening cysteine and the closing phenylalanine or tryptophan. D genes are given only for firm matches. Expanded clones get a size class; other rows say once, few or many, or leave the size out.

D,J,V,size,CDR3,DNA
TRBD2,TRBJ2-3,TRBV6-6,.,CASRPGLAGGFTDTQYF,TGTGCCAGCAGACCTGGACTAGCGGGAGGGTTCACAGATACGCAGTATTTT
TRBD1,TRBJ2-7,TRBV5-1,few,CASSLVGQGSTYEQYF,TGCGCCAGCAGCTTGGTGGGACAGGGATCTACTTACGAGCAGTACTTC
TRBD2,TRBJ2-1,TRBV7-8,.,CASSLRARGAGENNEQFF,TGTGCCAGCAGCTTAAGGGCCCGGGGAGCGGGGGAGAACAATGAGCAGTTCTTC
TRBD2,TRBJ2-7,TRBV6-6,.,CASSFRTSGDYEQYF,TGTGCCAGCAGTTTCAGGACTAGCGGAGACTACGAGCAGTACTTC
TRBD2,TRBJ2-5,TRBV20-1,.,CSALAGGIDNEQYF,TGCAGTGCTTTAGCGGGAGGGATTGACAATGAGCAGTACTTC
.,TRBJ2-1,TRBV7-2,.,CASSLARTGGYHEQFF,TGTGCCAGCAGCTTAGCTAGGACTGGCGGGTACCATGAGCAGTTCTTC
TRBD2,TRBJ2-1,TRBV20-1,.,CSARAGGRNNEQFF,TGCAGTGCTAGAGCAGGCGGGAGAAACAATGAGCAGTTCTTC
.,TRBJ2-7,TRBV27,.,CASRDFYEQYF,TGTGCCAGCAGGGACTTCTACGAGCAGTACTTC
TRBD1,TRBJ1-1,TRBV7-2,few,CASSRQGVLNTEAFF,TGTGCCAGCAGCCGACAGGGGGTCTTGAACACTGAAGCTTTCTTT
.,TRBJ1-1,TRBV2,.,CASRELINTEAFF,TGTGCCAGCAGAGAACTGATAAACACTGAAGCTTTCTTT
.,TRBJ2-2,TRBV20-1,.,CSARTKPGPSPGELFF,TGCAGTGCTAGAACTAAGCCGGGACCCTCTCCTGGGGAGCTGTTTTTT
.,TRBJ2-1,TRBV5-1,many,CASSTGSSYNEQFF,TGCGCCAGCTCGACTGGGAGCTCCTACAATGAGCAGTTCTTC
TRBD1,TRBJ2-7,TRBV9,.,CASSPQTGQGEQYF,TGTGCCAGCAGCCCACAAACCGGACAGGGCGAGCAGTACTTC
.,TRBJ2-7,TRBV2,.,CASREGTIGSYEQYF,TGTGCCAGCAGGGAGGGGACAATTGGCTCCTACGAGCAGTACTTC
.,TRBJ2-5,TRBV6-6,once,CASSYLGKDGTQYF,TGTGCCAGCAGTTACTTGGGTAAAGACGGGACCCAGTACTTC
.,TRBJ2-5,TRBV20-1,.,CSALSQETQYF,TGCAGTGCCCTTTCCCAAGAGACCCAGTACTTC
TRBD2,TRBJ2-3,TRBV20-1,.,CSARGALAGVPDTQYF,TGCAGTGCTAGAGGGGCACTAGCGGGAGTCCCGGATACGCAGTATTTT
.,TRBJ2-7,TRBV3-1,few,CASSQDAGAASYEQYF,TGTGCCAGCAGCCAAGACGCAGGGGCGGCCTCCTACGAGCAGTACTTC
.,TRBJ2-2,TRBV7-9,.,CASRRVDGELFF,TGTGCCAGCAGACGCGTAGACGGGGAGCTGTTTTTT
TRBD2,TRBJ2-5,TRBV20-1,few,CSTREYRTSGSGAETQYF,TGCAGTACAAGGGAGTACCGGACTAGCGGGAGTGGGGCAGAGACCCAGTACTTC
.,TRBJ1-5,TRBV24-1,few,CATSDSNQPQHF,TGTGCCACCAGTGACTCGAATCAGCCCCAGCATTTT
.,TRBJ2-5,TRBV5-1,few,CASSLVAGRETQYF,TGTGCCAGCAGCTTGGTGGCAGGGAGAGAGACCCAGTACTTC
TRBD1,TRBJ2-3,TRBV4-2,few,CASSQLRGTGGADTQYF,TGTGCCAGCAGCCAGCTACGTGGGACAGGGGGAGCAGATACGCAGTATTTT
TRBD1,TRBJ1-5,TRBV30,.,CAWGPRTGSRQPQHF,TGTGCCTGGGGTCCCCGGACAGGGAGCAGGCAGCCCCAGCATTTT
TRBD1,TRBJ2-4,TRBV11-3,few,CAGSDRVLANQETQYF,TGTGCCGGCAGCGACAGGGTTTTGGCCAACCAAGAGACCCAGTACTTT
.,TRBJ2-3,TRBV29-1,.,CSVEGGPNTQYF,TGCAGCGTTGAAGGGGGTCCGAATACGCAGTATTTT
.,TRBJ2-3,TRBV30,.,CAWSPGLTGTTDTQYF,TGTGCCTGGAGTCCCGGCCTTACCGGAACCACAGATACGCAGTATTTT
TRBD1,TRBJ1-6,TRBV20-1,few,CSARHGGQGITLHF,TGCAGTGCTAGGCACGGGGGACAGGGGATAACCCTCCACTTT
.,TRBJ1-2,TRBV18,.,CASSLTQGDGYTF,TGTGCCAGCTCATTAACACAGGGTGATGGCTACACCTTC
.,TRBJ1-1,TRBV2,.,CASTMYAEAFF,TGTGCCAGCACCATGTATGCTGAAGCTTTCTTT
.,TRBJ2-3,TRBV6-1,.,CASNPGMRDTQYF,TGTGCCAGCAATCCGGGGATGAGAGATACGCAGTATTTT